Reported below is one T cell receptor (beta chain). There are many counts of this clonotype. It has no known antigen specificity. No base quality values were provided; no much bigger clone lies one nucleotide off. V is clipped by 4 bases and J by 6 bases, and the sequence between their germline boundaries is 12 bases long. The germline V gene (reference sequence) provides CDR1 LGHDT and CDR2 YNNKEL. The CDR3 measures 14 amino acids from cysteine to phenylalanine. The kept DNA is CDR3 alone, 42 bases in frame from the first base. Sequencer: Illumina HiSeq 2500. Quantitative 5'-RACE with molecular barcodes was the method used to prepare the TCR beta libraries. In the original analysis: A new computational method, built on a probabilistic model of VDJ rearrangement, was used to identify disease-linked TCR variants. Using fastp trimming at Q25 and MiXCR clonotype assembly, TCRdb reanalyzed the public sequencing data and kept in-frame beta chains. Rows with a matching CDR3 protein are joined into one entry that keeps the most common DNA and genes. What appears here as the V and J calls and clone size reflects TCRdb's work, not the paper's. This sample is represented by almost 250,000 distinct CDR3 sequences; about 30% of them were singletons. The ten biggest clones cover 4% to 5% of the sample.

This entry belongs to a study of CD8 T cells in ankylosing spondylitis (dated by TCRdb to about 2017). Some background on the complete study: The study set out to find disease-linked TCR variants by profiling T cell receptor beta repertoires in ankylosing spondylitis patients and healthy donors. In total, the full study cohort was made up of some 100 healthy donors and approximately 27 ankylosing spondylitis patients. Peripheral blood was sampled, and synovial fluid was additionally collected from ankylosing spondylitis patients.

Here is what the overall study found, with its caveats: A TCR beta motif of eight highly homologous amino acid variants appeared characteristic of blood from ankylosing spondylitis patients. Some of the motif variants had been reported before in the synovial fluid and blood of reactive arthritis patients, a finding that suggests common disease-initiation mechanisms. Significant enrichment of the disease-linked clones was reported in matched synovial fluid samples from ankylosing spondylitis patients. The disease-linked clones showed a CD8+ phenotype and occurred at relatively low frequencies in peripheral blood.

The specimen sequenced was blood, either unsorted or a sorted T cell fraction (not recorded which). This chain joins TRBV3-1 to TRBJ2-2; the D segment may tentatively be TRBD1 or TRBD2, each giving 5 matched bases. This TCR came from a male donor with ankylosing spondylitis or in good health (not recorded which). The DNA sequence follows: TGTGCCAGCAGCCCGCCCGAGGGGCCCGGGGAGCTGTTTTTT. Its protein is CASSPPEGPGELFF.